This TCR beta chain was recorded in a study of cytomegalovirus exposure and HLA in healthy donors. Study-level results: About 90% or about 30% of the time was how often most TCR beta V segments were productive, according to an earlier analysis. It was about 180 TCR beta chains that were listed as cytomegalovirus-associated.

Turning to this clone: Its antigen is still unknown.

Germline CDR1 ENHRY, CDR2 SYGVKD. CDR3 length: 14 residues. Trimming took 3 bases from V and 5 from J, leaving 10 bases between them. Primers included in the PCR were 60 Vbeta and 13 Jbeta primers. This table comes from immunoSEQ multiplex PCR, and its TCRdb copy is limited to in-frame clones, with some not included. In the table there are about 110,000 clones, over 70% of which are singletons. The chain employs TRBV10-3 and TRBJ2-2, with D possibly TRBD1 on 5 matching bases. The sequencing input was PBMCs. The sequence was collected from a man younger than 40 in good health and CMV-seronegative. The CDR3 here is CAISESQGTGELFF. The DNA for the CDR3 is TGTGCCATCAGTGAATCGCAGGGAACCGGGGAGCTGTTTTTT.